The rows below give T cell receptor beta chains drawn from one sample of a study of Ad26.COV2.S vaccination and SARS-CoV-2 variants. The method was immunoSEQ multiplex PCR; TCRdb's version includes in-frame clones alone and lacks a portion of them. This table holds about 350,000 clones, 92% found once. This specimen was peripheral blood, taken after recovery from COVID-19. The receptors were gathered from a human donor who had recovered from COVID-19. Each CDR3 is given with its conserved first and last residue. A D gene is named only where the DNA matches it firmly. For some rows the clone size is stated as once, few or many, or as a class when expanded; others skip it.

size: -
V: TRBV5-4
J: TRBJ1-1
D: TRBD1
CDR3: CASSPGQGSMNTEAFF
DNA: TGTGCCAGCAGCCCGGGACAGGGTAGCATGAACACTGAAGCTTTCTTT

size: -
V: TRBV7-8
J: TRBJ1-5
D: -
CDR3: CASSLAGALEPQHF
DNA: TGTGCCAGCAGCTTAGCTGGGGCGCTGGAGCCCCAGCATTTT

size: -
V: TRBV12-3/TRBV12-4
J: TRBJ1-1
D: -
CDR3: CASSLRGYTEAFF
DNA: TGTGCCAGCAGTTTGAGGGGGTACACTGAAGCTTTCTTT

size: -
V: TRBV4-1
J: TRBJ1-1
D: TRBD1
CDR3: CASSQRQGAGKRNTEAFF
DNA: TGCGCCAGCAGCCAGCGACAGGGGGCGGGGAAAAGGAACACTGAAGCTTTCTTT

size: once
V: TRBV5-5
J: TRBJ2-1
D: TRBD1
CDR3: CASSLQGATYNEQFF
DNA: TGTGCCAGCAGCTTGCAGGGGGCTACCTACAATGAGCAGTTCTTC

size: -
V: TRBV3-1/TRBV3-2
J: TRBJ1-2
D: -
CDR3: CASSHPRRAADGYTF
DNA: TGTGCCAGCAGCCATCCCCGGAGGGCGGCTGATGGCTACACCTTC

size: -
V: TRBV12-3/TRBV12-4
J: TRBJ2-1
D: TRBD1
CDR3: CASRTGRYNEQFF
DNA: TGTGCCAGCAGGACAGGGCGGTACAATGAGCAGTTCTTC

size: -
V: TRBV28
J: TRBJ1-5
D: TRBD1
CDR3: CASGPGGSQPQHF
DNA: TGTGCCAGCGGACCAGGGGGCAGTCAGCCCCAGCATTTT

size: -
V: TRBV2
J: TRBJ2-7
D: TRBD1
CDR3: CATLRDRAYEQYF
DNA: TGTGCCACGCTTCGGGACAGAGCCTACGAGCAGTACTTC

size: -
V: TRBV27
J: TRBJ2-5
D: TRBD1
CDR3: CASSTYRDSQETQYF
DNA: TGTGCCAGCAGTACCTATCGGGACAGTCAAGAGACCCAGTACTTC

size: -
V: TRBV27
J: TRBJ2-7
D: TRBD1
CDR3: CASSSLGQFYEQYF
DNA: TGTGCCAGCAGTTCCTTGGGACAGTTCTACGAGCAGTACTTC

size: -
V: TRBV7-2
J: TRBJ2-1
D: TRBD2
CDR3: CASSSAGGLSSYNEQFF
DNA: TGTGCCAGCAGCTCCGCGGGGGGTCTAAGCTCCTACAATGAGCAGTTCTTC

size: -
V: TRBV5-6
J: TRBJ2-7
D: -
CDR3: CASSLFVSSPLQYF
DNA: TGTGCCAGCAGCTTGTTTGTCTCCTCTCCATTGCAGTACTTC

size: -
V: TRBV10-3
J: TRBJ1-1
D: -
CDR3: CAIKSQGNTEAFF
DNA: TGTGCCATCAAGTCACAGGGGAACACTGAAGCTTTCTTT

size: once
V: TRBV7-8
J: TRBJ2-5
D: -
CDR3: CASSLFWGEEETQYF
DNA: TGTGCCAGCAGCTTATTTTGGGGAGAGGAAGAGACCCAGTACTTC

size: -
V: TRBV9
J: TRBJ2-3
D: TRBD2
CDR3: CASSARSSGGADTQYF
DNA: TGTGCCAGCAGCGCTCGGTCTAGCGGGGGGGCAGATACGCAGTATTTT

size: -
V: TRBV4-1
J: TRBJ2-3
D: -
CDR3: CASSQVGVLLPDTQYF
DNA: TGCGCCAGCAGCCAAGTAGGGGTCTTACTGCCAGATACGCAGTATTTT

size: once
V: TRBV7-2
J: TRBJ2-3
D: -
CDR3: CASSSHPGDDTQYF
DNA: TGTGCCAGCAGCTCCCACCCGGGAGACGATACGCAGTATTTT

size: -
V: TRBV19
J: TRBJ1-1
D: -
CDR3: CASSAGHSLNTEAFF
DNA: TGTGCCAGTAGTGCCGGACACAGTCTGAACACTGAAGCTTTCTTT

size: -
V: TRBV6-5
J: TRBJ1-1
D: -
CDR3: CASKGTHLNTEAFF
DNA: TGTGCCAGCAAGGGGACGCACCTGAACACTGAAGCTTTCTTT

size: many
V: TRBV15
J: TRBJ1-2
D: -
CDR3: CATSKGRQDYGYTF
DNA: TGTGCCACCAGCAAGGGGCGACAGGACTATGGCTACACCTTC

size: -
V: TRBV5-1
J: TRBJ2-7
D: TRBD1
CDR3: CASRSRGLSYEQYF
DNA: TGCGCCAGCAGGTCTAGGGGGCTCTCCTACGAGCAGTACTTC

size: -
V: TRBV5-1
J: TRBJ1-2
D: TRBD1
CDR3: CASRYGQDYGYTF
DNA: TGCGCCAGCAGATACGGACAGGACTATGGCTACACCTTC

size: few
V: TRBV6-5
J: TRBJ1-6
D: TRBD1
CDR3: CASRGQGHNSPLHF
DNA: TGTGCCAGCAGGGGACAGGGTCACAATTCACCCCTCCACTTT

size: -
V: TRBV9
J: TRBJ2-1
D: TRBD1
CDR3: CASSVGAGGNEQFF
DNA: TGTGCCAGCAGCGTAGGGGCAGGGGGCAATGAGCAGTTCTTC

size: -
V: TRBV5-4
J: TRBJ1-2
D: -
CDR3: CASSRQEANYGYTF
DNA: TGTGCCAGCAGCAGGCAAGAAGCTAACTATGGCTACACCTTC

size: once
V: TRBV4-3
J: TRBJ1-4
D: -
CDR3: CASSQSRLGEKLFF
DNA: TGCGCCAGCAGCCAGAGTCGTCTCGGCGAAAAACTGTTTTTT

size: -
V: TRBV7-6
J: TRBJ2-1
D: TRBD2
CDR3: CASSLEASGARHEQFF
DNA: TGTGCCAGCAGCTTAGAGGCTAGCGGGGCCCGGCATGAGCAGTTCTTC

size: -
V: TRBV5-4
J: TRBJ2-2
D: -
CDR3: CASSLDPSGIGELFF
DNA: TGTGCCAGCAGCTTGGATCCCTCAGGTATCGGGGAGCTGTTTTTT

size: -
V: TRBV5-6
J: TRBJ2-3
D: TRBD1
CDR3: CASSLTAGGATDTQYF
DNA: TGTGCCAGCAGCTTGACGGCAGGGGGCGCGACAGATACGCAGTATTTT

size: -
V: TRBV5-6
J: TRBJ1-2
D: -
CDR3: CASSPQGWRGYTF
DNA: TGTGCCAGCAGCCCCCAGGGTTGGCGTGGCTACACCTTC

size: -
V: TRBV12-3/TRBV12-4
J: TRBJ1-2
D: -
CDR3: CASSLSQGYTF
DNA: TGTGCCAGCAGTTTGTCACAGGGCTACACCTTC

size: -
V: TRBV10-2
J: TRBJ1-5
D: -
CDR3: CASSEGQLNQPQHF
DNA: TGCGCCAGCAGTGAGGGACAGTTAAATCAGCCCCAGCATTTT

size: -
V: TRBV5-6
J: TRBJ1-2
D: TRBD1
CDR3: CASSLDRELFGYTF
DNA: TGTGCCAGCAGCTTAGACAGGGAACTATTTGGCTACACCTTC

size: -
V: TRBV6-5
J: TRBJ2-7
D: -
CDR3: CASSYSIMSEQYF
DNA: TGTGCCAGCAGTTACTCGATAATGTCAGAGCAGTACTTC

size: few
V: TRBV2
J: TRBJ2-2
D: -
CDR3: CASSDPGGRTGELFF
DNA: TGTGCCAGCAGTGATCCCGGGGGCAGGACCGGGGAGCTGTTTTTT

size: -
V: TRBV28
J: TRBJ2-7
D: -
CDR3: CASSLWEQSGHEQYF
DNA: TGTGCCAGCAGTTTATGGGAGCAGAGTGGCCACGAGCAGTACTTC

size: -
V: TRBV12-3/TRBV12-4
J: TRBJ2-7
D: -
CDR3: CASRSPPSYEQYF
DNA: TGTGCCAGCCGAAGCCCCCCGAGCTACGAGCAGTACTTC

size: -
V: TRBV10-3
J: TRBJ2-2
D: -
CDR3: CAISDPPAGELFF
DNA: TGTGCCATCAGTGACCCCCCAGCCGGGGAGCTGTTTTTT

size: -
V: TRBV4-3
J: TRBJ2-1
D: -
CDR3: CASSQVEAYNEQFF
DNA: TGCGCCAGCAGCCAAGTCGAAGCCTACAATGAGCAGTTCTTC

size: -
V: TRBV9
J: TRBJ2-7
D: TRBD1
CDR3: CASSALGTGTAYEQYF
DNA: TGTGCCAGCAGCGCGTTAGGGACAGGGACTGCCTACGAGCAGTACTTC

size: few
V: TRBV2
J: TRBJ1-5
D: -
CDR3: CASSAGTWVTIPNQPQHF
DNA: TGTGCCAGCAGTGCCGGGACATGGGTCACAATCCCCAATCAGCCCCAGCATTTT

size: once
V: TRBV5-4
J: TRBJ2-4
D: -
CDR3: CASSLAAKNIQYF
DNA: TGTGCCAGCAGCTTAGCCGCCAAAAACATTCAGTACTTC

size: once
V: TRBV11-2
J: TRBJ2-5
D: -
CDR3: CASRLRAQETQYF
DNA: TGTGCCAGCAGACTTCGGGCCCAAGAGACCCAGTACTTC

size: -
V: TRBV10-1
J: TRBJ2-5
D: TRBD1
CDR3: CASSESGRGHETQYF
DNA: TGCGCCAGCAGTGAGTCGGGCAGGGGGCATGAGACCCAGTACTTC

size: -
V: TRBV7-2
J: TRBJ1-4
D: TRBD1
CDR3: CASSPDRGSEKLFF
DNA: TGTGCCAGCAGCCCGGACAGGGGGTCTGAAAAACTGTTTTTT

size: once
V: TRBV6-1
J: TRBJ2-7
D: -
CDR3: CASSDLGRTYEQYF
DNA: TGTGCCAGCAGTGATCTGGGGAGGACCTACGAGCAGTACTTC

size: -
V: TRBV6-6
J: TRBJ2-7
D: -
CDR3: CASTGQGLDEQYF
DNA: TGTGCCAGCACGGGGCAGGGGCTCGACGAGCAGTACTTC

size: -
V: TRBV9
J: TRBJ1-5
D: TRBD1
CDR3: CASSTGQGVGQPQHF
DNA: TGTGCCAGCAGCACCGGACAGGGTGTTGGGCAGCCCCAGCATTTT

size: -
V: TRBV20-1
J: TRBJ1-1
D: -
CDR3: CSARGATEAFF
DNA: TGCAGTGCTAGAGGGGCCACTGAAGCTTTCTTT

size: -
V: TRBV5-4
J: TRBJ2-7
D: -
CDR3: CASSPGGGGRDEQYF
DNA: TGTGCCAGCAGCCCTGGTGGAGGGGGCCGTGACGAGCAGTACTTC

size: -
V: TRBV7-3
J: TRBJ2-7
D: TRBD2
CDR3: CASSFIALGGGAYEQYF
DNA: TGTGCCAGCAGCTTTATTGCCCTCGGCGGGGGGGCCTACGAGCAGTACTTC

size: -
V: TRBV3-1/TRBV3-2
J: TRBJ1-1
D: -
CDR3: CASSQGGGSEAFF
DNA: TGTGCCAGCAGCCAAGGGGGCGGATCTGAAGCTTTCTTT

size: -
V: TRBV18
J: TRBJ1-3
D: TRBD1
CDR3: CASSSLGQGSGNTIYF
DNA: TGTGCCAGCTCAAGCTTGGGACAGGGATCTGGAAACACCATATATTTT

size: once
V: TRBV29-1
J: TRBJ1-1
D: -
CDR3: CSVVSRMNTEAFF
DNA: TGCAGCGTTGTGTCCAGGATGAACACTGAAGCTTTCTTT

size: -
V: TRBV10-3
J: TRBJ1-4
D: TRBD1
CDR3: CAISPSGGAERKLFF
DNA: TGTGCCATCAGTCCCTCAGGGGGGGCTGAAAGAAAACTGTTTTTT

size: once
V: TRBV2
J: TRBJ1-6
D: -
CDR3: CASSVRVPYNSPLHF
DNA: TGTGCCAGCAGCGTCAGGGTCCCCTATAATTCACCCCTCCACTTT

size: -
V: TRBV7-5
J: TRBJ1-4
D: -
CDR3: CARSPGQRATNEKLFF
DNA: TGTGCCAGAAGCCCCGGACAGAGAGCAACTAATGAAAAACTGTTTTTT

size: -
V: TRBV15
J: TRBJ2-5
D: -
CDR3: CATSRLGQTQYF
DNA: TGTGCCACCAGCAGACTGGGCCAGACCCAGTACTTC